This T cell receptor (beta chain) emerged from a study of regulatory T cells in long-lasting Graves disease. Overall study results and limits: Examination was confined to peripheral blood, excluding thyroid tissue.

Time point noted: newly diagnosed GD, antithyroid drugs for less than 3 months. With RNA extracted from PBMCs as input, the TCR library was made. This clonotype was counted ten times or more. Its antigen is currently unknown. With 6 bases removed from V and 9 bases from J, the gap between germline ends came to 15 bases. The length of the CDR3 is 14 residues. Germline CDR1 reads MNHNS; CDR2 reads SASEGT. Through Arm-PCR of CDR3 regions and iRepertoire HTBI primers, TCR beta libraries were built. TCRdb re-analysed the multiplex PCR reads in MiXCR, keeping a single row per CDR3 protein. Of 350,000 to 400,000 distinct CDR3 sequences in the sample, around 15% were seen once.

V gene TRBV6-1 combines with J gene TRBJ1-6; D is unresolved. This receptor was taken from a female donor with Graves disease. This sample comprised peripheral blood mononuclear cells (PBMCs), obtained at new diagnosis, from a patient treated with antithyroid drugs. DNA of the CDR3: TGTGCCAGCAGCCGGGCCGCAGACGGTTCACCCCTCCACTTT. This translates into CASSRAADGSPLHF.